These 21 T cell receptor beta chains were all obtained from the same sample, sequenced in a study of T cells expressing NK-cell markers (dated by TCRdb to the early 2020s). The method behind the library was 5' RACE. The listed sequencing device is Illumina HiSeq 2000. One entry per CDR3 protein sequence results from the TCRdb reprocessing of the reads, with DNA left out. In this sample's table one finds 160,000 or so distinct CDR3 sequences. About 18% of the sample is taken by the ten largest. Sequencing was done on a sample of blood T cells: a sorted CD56 or NKG2C T cell subset, CD4+ or CD8+ T cells, or bulk PBMC T cells (not recorded which). These receptors all come from a woman between 18 and 70 years old in good health.

V and J are TRBV2 and TRBJ2-7. Looked up from germline, CDR1 is SNHLY and CDR2 is FYNNEI. CDR3 length: 11 residues. CDR3: CASMRSYEQYF. The variable domain in full, completed from reference TRBV2 and TRBJ2-7, reads EPEVTQTPSHQVTQMGQEVILRCVPISNHLYFYWYRQILGQKVEFLVSFYNNEISEKSEIFDDQFSVERPDGSNFTLKIRSTKLEDSAMYFCASMRSYEQYFGPGTRLTVT.

The rearrangement uses TRBV20-1 and TRBJ2-1; TCRdb indicates TRBD2, and absent DNA this call remains unverified. CDR3 length: 15 residues. Germline CDR1 is DFQATT and CDR2 is SNEGSKA (reference sequence). The CDR3 protein is CSAGRLPSSYNEQFF.

V gene TRBV11-2 combines with J gene TRBJ2-3; TCRdb proposes TRBD1, but this gene call is untestable without DNA. Per germline, CDR1 SGHAT and CDR2 FQNNGV. This CDR3 has 17 amino acids. This chain's CDR3 is CASSLMVQGIATDTQYF.

J is TRBJ2-1 and V is TRBV29-1; with no DNA, the TCRdb D assignment of TRBD2 cannot be verified. The germline V gene has CDR1 SQVTM and CDR2 ANQGSEA. This CDR3 has 17 amino acids. The CDR3 here is CSVEDPLAGGVSNEQFF.

This chain joins TRBV7-7 and TRBJ2-1. CDR3 length: 14 amino acids. Germline V gene sequence: CDR1 SSHAT, CDR2 FNYEAQ (reference sequence). CDR3 in amino acids: CASSSGLQSVEQFF.

The J gene is TRBJ2-4, the V gene TRBV7-9; there is no DNA to check the TCRdb D call of TRBD1. Germline CDR1 and CDR2: SEHNR and FQNEAQ (reference sequence). The CDR3 is 17 amino acids. CDR3 sequence: CASSPSGGTGAGDIQYF.

The V call is TRBV29-1, the J call TRBJ2-5; without DNA, the TCRdb call of TRBD2 cannot be checked. Germline CDR1 reads SQVTM; CDR2 reads ANQGSEA. CDR3 length: 14 amino acids. The CDR3 spells CSASGRGGRETQYF.

The V gene is TRBV4-2, the J gene TRBJ1-2; lacking DNA, the TRBD1 call made by TCRdb goes unchecked. Germline V CDR1 and CDR2: LGHNA, YNFKEQ. This CDR3 has 14 residues. The CDR3 reads CASSQEDRGRGYTF.

The chain is built from TRBV29-1 and TRBJ2-3; TCRdb returns TRBD1, unconfirmable since there is no DNA. The CDR3 is 14 amino acids. The germline CDR1 and CDR2 sequences are SQVTM and ANQGSEA. The CDR3 region is CSVGQSLYTDTQYF.

The gene calls are TRBV18 and TRBJ2-3; TCRdb gives TRBD2 as the D gene, but with no DNA this cannot be confirmed. Germline values: CDR1 KGHSH, CDR2 LQKENI. CDR3 length: 16 residues. The CDR3 reads CASSPRALEGTDTQYF.

The chain links TRBV5-1 to TRBJ2-3; TCRdb calls TRBD2, which cannot be checked without DNA. In germline, CDR1 is SGHRS, CDR2 YFSETQ. CDR3 size: 15 residues. The CDR3 sequence: CASSLVAASTDTQYF.

The rearrangement uses TRBV6-5 and TRBJ2-1; the D call of TRBD1 rests on TCRdb alone, since no DNA is present to check it. Germline V CDR1 and CDR2: MNHEY, SVGAGI. CDR3 length: 12 residues. CDR3 sequence: CASSAGYDEQFF.

V and J are TRBV10-3 and TRBJ2-5; TCRdb returns TRBD1, unconfirmable since there is no DNA. This CDR3 has 14 amino acids. The germline V gene has CDR1 ENHRY and CDR2 SYGVKD. The CDR3 region is CAIGGQGARETQYF.

This chain links TRBV2 with TRBJ2-5; TCRdb's D call of TRBD2 is untestable without DNA. The CDR3 totals 15 residues. Germline V gives CDR1 SNHLY, CDR2 FYNNEI. CDR3: CASSAGLVWQETQYF.

The chain links TRBV2 to TRBJ2-2; the D call from TCRdb, TRBD2, cannot be confirmed without DNA. Germline V gene sequence: CDR1 SNHLY, CDR2 FYNNEI. This CDR3 has 15 residues. Here the CDR3 reads CASTPLAGVTGELFF.

V usage is TRBV12-3 or TRBV12-4 and J usage is TRBJ2-3; without DNA, the TCRdb call of TRBD1 cannot be checked. The CDR3 is made up of 16 amino acids. CDR3 loop: CASSFMLTGPPDTQYF.

V usage is TRBV2 and J usage is TRBJ2-3. In germline, CDR1 is SNHLY, CDR2 FYNNEI. The CDR3 extends over 15 amino acids. The CDR3 loop is CASSANSVVSDTQYF.

This chain uses TRBV28 with TRBJ1-4. The CDR3 is made up of 15 amino acids. CDR1 and CDR2 (germline): MDHEN, SYDVKM. The CDR3 spells CASSLGWPDNEKLFF.

CDR3 amino acids: CASSQVGGRADTQYF. The chain carries TRBV4-1 and TRBJ2-3; TCRdb returns TRBD1, unconfirmable since there is no DNA. CDR1 is MGHRA, CDR2 YSYEKL, per germline. CDR3 size: 15 residues.

The gene calls are TRBV29-1 and TRBJ2-3; TCRdb returns TRBD2, unconfirmable since there is no DNA. CDR1 is SQVTM, CDR2 ANQGSEA, per germline. The length of the CDR3 is 15 residues. Here the CDR3 reads CSVSGSGSVTDTQYF.

The chain uses TRBV25-1 and TRBJ2-1; TCRdb's D gene call, TRBD2, goes unchecked for lack of DNA. The CDR3 is 15 residues long. Germline lookup yields CDR1 MGHDK and CDR2 SYGVNS. The CDR3 region is CASSASTWQSFEQFF.